This T cell receptor (beta chain) was retrieved from a study of human T cells and chemical hapten exposure. Time point given: patch test 2, 6 weeks after DPC sensitization. Treatment indicated: therapeutic diphenylcyclopropenone sensitization with weekly scalp DPC. Unfractionated whole blood served as the source for total RNA extraction. Alopecia patients, 18 to 70 years old and DPC-suitable, served as donors. The study's library attached unique molecular identifiers to single cDNA molecules. Using its own MiXCR run on the RACE reads, TCRdb lists one record per CDR3 protein. The repertoire consists of about 42,000 distinct CDR3 sequences, with 9.5% to 10% occurring once and the leading ten covering 11% to 15%. The sample in question was whole blood, obtained in connection with sensitization to the hapten diphenylcyclopropenone (DPC). This TCR was sampled from a woman aged 25 to 45 with alopecia areata. Some clones in this sample may be carry-over from other donors' samples.

In DNA, the CDR3 is TGTGCCAGCAGCCAAGGGGCAGGGCAGAACACTGAAGCTTTCTTT. Amino acids: CASSQGAGQNTEAFF. The V and J genes are TRBV4-2 and TRBJ1-1, with D tentatively TRBD1 (5 bases). V lost 1 base and J 1 base, leaving 10 bases between the germline ends. The CDR3 covers 15 residues. Germline V gene lookup returns CDR1 LGHNA and CDR2 YNFKEQ.